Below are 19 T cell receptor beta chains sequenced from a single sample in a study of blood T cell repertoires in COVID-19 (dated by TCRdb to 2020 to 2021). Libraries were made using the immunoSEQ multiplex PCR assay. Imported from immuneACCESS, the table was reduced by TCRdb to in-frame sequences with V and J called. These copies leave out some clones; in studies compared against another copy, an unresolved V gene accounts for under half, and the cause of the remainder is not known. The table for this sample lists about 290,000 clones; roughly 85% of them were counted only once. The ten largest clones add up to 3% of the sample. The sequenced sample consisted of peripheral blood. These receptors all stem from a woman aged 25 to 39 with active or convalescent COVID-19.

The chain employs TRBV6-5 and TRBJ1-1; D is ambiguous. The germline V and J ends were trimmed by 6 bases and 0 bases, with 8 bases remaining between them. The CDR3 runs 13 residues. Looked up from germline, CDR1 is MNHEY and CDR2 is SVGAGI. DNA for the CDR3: TGTGCCAGCAGAGTCACAGTGAACACTGAAGCTTTCTTT. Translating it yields CASRVTVNTEAFF.

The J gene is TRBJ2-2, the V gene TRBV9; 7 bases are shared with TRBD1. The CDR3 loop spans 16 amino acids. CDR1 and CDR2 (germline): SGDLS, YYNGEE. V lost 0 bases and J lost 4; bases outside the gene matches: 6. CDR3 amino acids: CASSVATGAATGELFF. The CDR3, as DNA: TGTGCCAGCAGCGTAGCAACAGGGGCGGCCACCGGGGAGCTGTTTTTT.

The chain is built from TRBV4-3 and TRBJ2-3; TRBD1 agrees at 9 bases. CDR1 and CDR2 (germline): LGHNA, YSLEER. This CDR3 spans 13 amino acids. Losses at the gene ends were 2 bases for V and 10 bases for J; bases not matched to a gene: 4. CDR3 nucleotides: TGCGCCAGCAGCCAACCCGGGACAGGGCCGCAGTATTTT. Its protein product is CASSQPGTGPQYF.

CDR3 nucleotides: TGTGCCAGCAGCCCCAGTTCACCCCTCCACTTT. Translation gives CASSPSSPLHF. J is TRBJ1-6 and V is TRBV28; D unresolved. The V end lost 6 bases, the J end lost 9 bases, and 6 bases lay between the germline ends. The CDR3 covers 11 residues. The germline V gene has CDR1 MDHEN and CDR2 SYDVKM.

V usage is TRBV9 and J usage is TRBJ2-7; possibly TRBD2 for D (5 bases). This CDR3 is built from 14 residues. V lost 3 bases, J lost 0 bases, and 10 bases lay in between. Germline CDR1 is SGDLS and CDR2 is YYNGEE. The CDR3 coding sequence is TGTGCCAGCAGCGCGGCCGGGATCTCCTACGAGCAGTACTTC. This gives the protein CASSAAGISYEQYF.

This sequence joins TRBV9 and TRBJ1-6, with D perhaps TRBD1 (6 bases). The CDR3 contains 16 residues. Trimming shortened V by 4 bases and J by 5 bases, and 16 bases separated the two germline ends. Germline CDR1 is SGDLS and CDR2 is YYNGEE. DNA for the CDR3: TGTGCCAGCAGCCTAACCGGGGACACGAATAATTCACCCCTCCACTTT. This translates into CASSLTGDTNNSPLHF.

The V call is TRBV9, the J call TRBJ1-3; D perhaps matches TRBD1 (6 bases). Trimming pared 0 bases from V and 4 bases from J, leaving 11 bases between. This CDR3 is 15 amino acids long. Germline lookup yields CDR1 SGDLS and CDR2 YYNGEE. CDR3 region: CASSVAGVRGNTIYF. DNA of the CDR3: TGTGCCAGCAGCGTAGCAGGGGTTAGGGGAAACACCATATATTTT.

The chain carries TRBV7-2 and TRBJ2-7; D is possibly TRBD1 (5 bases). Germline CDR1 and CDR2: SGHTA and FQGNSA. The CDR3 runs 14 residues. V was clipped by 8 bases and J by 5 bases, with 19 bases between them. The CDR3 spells CASSLMFRVDEQYF. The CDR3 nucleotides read TGTGCCAGCTCCTTAATGTTCAGGGTGGACGAGCAGTACTTC.

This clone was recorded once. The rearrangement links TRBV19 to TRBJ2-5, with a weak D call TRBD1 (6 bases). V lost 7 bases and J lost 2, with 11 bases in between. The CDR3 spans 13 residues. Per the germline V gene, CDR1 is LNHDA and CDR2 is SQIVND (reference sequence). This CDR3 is CASKRTEQETQYF. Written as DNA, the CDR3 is TGTGCCAGTAAGAGGACAGAACAAGAGACCCAGTACTTC.

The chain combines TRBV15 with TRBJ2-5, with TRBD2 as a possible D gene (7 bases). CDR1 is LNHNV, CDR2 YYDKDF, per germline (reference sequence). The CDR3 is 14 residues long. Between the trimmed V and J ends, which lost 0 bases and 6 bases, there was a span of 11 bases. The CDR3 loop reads CATSRDMGGQTQYF. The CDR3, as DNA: TGTGCCACCAGCAGAGACATGGGGGGGCAGACCCAGTACTTC.

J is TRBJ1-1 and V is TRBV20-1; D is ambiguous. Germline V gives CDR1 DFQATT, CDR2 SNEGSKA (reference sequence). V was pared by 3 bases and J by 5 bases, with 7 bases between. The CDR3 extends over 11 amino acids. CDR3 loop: CSARPYTEAFF. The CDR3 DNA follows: TGCAGTGCTAGGCCCTATACTGAAGCTTTCTTT.

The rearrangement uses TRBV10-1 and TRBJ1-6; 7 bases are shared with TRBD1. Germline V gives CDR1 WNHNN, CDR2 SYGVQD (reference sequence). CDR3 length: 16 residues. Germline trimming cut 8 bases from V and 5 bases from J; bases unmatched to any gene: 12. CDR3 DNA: TGCGCCAGCCCCTGGACAGGCCGACTAAATAATTCACCCCTCCACTTT. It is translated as CASPWTGRLNNSPLHF.

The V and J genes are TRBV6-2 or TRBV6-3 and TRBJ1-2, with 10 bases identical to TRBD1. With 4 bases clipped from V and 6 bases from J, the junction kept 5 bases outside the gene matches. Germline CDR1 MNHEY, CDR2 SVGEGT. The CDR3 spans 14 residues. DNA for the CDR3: TGTGCCAGCAGTTCCCGGGACAGGGGCCATGGCTACACCTTC. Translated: CASSSRDRGHGYTF.

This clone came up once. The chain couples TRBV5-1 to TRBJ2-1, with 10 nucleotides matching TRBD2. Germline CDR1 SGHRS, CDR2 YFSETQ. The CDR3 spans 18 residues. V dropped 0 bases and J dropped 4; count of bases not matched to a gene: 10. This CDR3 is CASSLGISGGRTYNEQFF. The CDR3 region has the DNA TGCGCCAGCAGCTTGGGGATTAGCGGGGGGCGGACTTACAATGAGCAGTTCTTC.

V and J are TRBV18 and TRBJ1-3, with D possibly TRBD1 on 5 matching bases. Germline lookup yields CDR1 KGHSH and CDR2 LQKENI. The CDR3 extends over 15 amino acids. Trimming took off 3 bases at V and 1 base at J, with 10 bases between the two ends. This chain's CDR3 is CASSPGPGSGNTIYF. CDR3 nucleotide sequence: TGTGCCAGCTCACCCGGCCCAGGGTCTGGAAACACCATATATTTT.

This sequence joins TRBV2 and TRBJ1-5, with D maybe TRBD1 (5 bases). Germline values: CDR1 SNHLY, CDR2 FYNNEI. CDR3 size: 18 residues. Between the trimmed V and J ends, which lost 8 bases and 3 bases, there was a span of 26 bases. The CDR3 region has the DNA TGTGCCAGCTCACCCTCCTTCTCGGCAGGGCGTTTCAATCAGCCCCAGCATTTT. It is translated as CASSPSFSAGRFNQPQHF. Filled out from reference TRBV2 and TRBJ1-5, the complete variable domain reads EPEVTQTPSHQVTQMGQEVILRCVPISNHLYFYWYRQILGQKVEFLVSFYNNEISEKSEIFDDQFSVERPDGSNFTLKIRSTKLEDSAMYFCASSPSFSAGRFNQPQHFGDGTRLSIL.

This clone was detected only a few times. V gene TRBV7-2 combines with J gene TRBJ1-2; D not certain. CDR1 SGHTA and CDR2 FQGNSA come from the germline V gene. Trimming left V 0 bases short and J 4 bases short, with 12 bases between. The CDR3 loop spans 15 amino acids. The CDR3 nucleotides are TGTGCCAGCAGCTTAGCGCGGAGGCAGAGCTATGGCTACACCTTC. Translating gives CASSLARRQSYGYTF.

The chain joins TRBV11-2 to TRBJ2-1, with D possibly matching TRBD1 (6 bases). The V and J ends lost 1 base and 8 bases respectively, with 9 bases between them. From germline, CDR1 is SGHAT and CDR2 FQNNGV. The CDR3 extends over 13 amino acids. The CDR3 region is CASSLVAGDEQFF. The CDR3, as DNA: TGTGCCAGCAGCTTAGTTGCAGGGGATGAGCAGTTCTTC.

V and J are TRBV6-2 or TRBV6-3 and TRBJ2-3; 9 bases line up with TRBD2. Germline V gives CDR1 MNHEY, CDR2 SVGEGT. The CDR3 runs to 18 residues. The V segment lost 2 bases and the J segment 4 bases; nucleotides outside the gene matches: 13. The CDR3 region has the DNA TGTGCCAGCAGTTACGTTCAGGGAAGTAGCGGGGGCGCAGATACGCAGTATTTT. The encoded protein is CASSYVQGSSGGADTQYF.